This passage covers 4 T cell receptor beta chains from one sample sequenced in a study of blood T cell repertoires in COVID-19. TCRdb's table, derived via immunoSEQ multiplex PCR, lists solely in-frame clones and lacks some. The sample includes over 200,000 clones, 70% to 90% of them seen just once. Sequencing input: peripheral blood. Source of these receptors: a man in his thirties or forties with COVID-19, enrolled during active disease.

The CDR3 sequence is CASSQRGNTGELFF. The CDR3 DNA reads as TGTGCCAGCAGCCAAAGGGGGAACACCGGGGAGCTGTTTTTT. The chain uses TRBV3-1 (or the pseudogene TRBV3-2) and TRBJ2-2; D might be TRBD1 (5 bases). The CDR3 totals 14 residues. Trimming took off 2 bases at V and 1 base at J, with 5 bases between the two ends. The germline V gene encodes CDR1 LGHDT and CDR2 YNNKEL (reference sequence).

The CDR3: CASSQSFTGTGAYEQYF. CDR3 DNA: TGCGCCAGCAGCCAAAGTTTCACCGGGACAGGAGCCTACGAGCAGTACTTC. The V and J genes are TRBV4-3 and TRBJ2-7; 8 positions match TRBD1. Germline CDR1 reads LGHNA; CDR2 reads YSLEER. The CDR3 contains 17 residues. After removal of 2 bases from V and 2 bases from J, the junction contained 11 bases not matched to a gene.

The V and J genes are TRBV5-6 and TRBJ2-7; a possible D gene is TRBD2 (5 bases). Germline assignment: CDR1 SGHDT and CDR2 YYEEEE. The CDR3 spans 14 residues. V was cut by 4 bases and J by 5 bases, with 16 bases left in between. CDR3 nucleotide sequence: TGTGCCAGCAGCCCCGGAGGAGGCTCGGACGAGCAGTACTTC. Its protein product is CASSPGGGSDEQYF. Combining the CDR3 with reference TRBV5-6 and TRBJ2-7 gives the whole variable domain DAGVTQSPTHLIKTRGQQVTLRCSPKSGHDTVSWYQQALGQGPQFIFQYYEEEERQRGNFPDRFSGHQFPNYSSELNVNALLLGDSALYLCASSPGGGSDEQYFGPGTRLTVT.

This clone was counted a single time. The CDR3 sequence: CASRTADRGRGEQYF. The DNA for the CDR3 is TGTGCCAGCAGGACCGCGGACAGGGGACGGGGCGAGCAGTACTTC. This chain uses TRBV5-5 with TRBJ2-7, with 9 bases lining up with TRBD1. Unmatched junction bases numbered 12, after V lost 5 bases and J lost 6 bases. The V gene's germline CDR1 is SGHKS and CDR2 YYEKEE (reference sequence). The CDR3 is 15 amino acids.